One and the same sample provided the 30 T cell receptor beta chains below, sequenced in a study of blood T cell repertoires in COVID-19. Generated by immunoSEQ multiplex PCR, the TCRdb table keeps only in-frame clones and is missing some. The sample has 200,000 to 300,000 clones, around 89% seen once. The sequencing input was peripheral blood. The receptors shown here come from a woman aged 25 to 39 with COVID-19, enrolled during active disease.

The count of this clone is one. V is TRBV30 and J is TRBJ2-5, with 14 bases identical to TRBD2. V dropped 1 base and J dropped 5; count of bases not matched to a gene: 6. CDR1 and CDR2 (germline): GTSNPN, SVGIG (reference sequence). This CDR3 has 16 residues. DNA of the CDR3: TGTGCCTGGAGTGAGGGACTAGCGGGAGAAGGGGAGACCCAGTACTTC. Amino acids: CAWSEGLAGEGETQYF.

CDR3 amino acids: CASSLDRGTQYF. CDR3 DNA sequence: TGTGCCAGCAGCCTGGACAGGGGTACGCAGTATTTT. This sequence joins TRBV9 and TRBJ2-3; 9 nucleotides line up with TRBD1. This CDR3 region has 12 residues. Germline CDR1 reads SGDLS; CDR2 reads YYNGEE. The V gene end was trimmed by 4 bases and the J gene end by 8 bases; junction bases not matched to a gene: 2. Full variable domain (missing parts from reference TRBV9 and TRBJ2-3): DSGVTQTPKHLITATGQRVTLRCSPRSGDLSVYWYQQSLDQGLQFLIQYYNGEERAKGNILERFSAQQFPDLHSELNLSSLELGDSALYFCASSLDRGTQYFGPGTRLTVL.

The chain has TRBV7-9 and TRBJ2-5; D unresolved. This CDR3 is built from 14 residues. With 0 bases removed from V and 5 bases from J, the gap between germline ends came to 10 bases. Germline V gene data show CDR1 as SEHNR and CDR2 as FQNEAQ (reference sequence). The CDR3: CASSLAGARETQYF. The CDR3 coding sequence is TGTGCCAGCAGCTTAGCGGGTGCGCGGGAGACCCAGTACTTC.

The rearrangement links TRBV2 to TRBJ1-1; TRBD1 is a possible D gene (5 bases). Trimming cost V 2 bases and J 5 bases, with 6 bases left between them. The V gene's germline CDR1 is SNHLY and CDR2 FYNNEI. The CDR3 runs 12 residues. This CDR3 is CASSERGTEAFF. CDR3 nucleotides: TGTGCCAGCAGTGAACGGGGGACTGAAGCTTTCTTT.

This CDR3 reads CASSHPRTGDNQPQHF. The CDR3 DNA is TGTGCCAGCAGCCACCCACGGACAGGGGACAATCAGCCCCAGCATTTT. This chain joins TRBV16 and TRBJ1-5, with 9 bases fitting TRBD1. CDR1 is KGHSY, CDR2 FQNENV, per germline. With V trimmed by 3 bases and J by 3 bases, 6 bases remained unmatched. This CDR3 has 16 residues.

This rearrangement joins TRBV27 to TRBJ1-5; D remains ambiguous. V was cut by 4 bases and J by 3 bases, with 16 bases left in between. The CDR3 totals 16 residues. In germline, CDR1 is MNHEY, CDR2 SMNVEV (reference sequence). The CDR3, as DNA: TGTGCCAGCAGTTCCATGGAGGAAGGGTACAATCAGCCCCAGCATTTT. Its translation is CASSSMEEGYNQPQHF.

The chain uses TRBV27 and TRBJ1-1, with 8 bases matching TRBD1. There are 15 residues in the CDR3. Germline V gene sequence: CDR1 MNHEY, CDR2 SMNVEV (reference sequence). J gave up 3 bases and V 5 bases, and 8 bases lay outside the gene matches. CDR3 in amino acids: CASSQWTGRDTEAFF. The DNA for the CDR3 is TGTGCCAGCAGTCAATGGACAGGGCGGGACACTGAAGCTTTCTTT.

The rearrangement links TRBV19 to TRBJ2-2; 12 bases agree with TRBD1. The CDR3 covers 17 residues. The V segment lost 3 bases and the J segment 6 bases; nucleotides outside the gene matches: 8. Germline V lookup: CDR1 LNHDA, CDR2 SQIVND (reference sequence). The CDR3 nucleotides read TGTGCCAGTAGTATTCAGCCGCGGGACAGGGGGCCCGGGGAGCTGTTTTTT. Translating gives CASSIQPRDRGPGELFF. The full variable domain, in which reference TRBV19 and TRBJ2-2 provide the parts outside the CDR3, is DGGITQSPKYLFRKEGQNVTLSCEQNLNHDAMYWYRQDPGQGLRLIYYSQIVNDFQKGDIAEGYSVSREKKESFPLTVTSAQKNPTAFYLCASSIQPRDRGPGELFFGEGSRLTVL.

The rearrangement uses TRBV20-1 and TRBJ1-5; the D gene is possibly TRBD1 (6 bases). The CDR3 covers 11 residues. V lost 0 bases to trimming and J lost 12 bases, with 9 bases between them. Germline V lookup: CDR1 DFQATT, CDR2 SNEGSKA (reference sequence). The CDR3 nucleotides are TGCAGTGCTAGAGACCAGGGGATCCAGCATTTT. The encoded protein is CSARDQGIQHF.

This clone was recorded once. The chain couples TRBV6-4 to TRBJ2-1; possible D gene TRBD2, 6 bases. CDR1 and CDR2 from the germline V gene are MRHNA and SNTAGT. Trimming shortened V by 5 bases and J by 15 bases, and 17 bases separated the two germline ends. This CDR3 spans 12 amino acids. The CDR3: CASSPSTGLRFF. The CDR3 DNA reads TGTGCCAGCAGTCCTTCGACGGGACTTCGGTTCTTC.

V gene TRBV2 combines with J gene TRBJ1-2; tentative D call: TRBD1 (5 bases). Trimming pared 6 bases from V and 7 bases from J, leaving 21 bases between. The length of the CDR3 is 15 residues. Germline-derived CDR1 and CDR2 are SNHLY and FYNNEI. CDR3 residues: CASSLEAGKLGGYTF. The DNA for the CDR3 is TGTGCCAGCAGCCTCGAGGCAGGGAAGTTGGGTGGCTACACCTTC.

V is TRBV25-1 and J is TRBJ2-1, with TRBD2 identical over 11 bases. The CDR3 length is 16 residues. The germline V gene has CDR1 MGHDK and CDR2 SYGVNS. The ends lost 5 bases at V and 4 bases at J; junction bases unmatched: 7. Written as DNA, the CDR3 is TGTGCCAGCAGTCCCGGACTAGCGGGCCTATACAATGAGCAGTTCTTC. It codes for CASSPGLAGLYNEQFF.

This clone was observed a few times. The chain employs TRBV5-1 and TRBJ2-3; 7 bases line up with TRBD1. The CDR3 is 13 amino acids. Looked up from germline, CDR1 is SGHRS and CDR2 is YFSETQ. J gave up 0 bases and V 5 bases, and 0 bases lay outside the gene matches. The CDR3 coding sequence is TGCGCCAGCAGGACAGGGAGCACAGATACGCAGTATTTT. It yields the protein CASRTGSTDTQYF.

This clone was seen once. This CDR3 reads CASSQDLRAGGEKLFF. The CDR3 DNA reads as TGCGCCAGCAGCCAAGATCTTAGGGCGGGGGGTGAAAAACTGTTTTTT. The rearrangement joins TRBV4-3 to TRBJ1-4; tentatively, D is TRBD1 (5 bases). Trimming removed 0 bases at V and 7 bases at J, with 15 bases between. There are 16 residues in the CDR3. Germline V lookup: CDR1 LGHNA, CDR2 YSLEER.

V is TRBV2 and J is TRBJ2-2; tentatively, D is TRBD2 (5 bases). The CDR3 extends over 14 amino acids. V dropped 4 bases and J dropped 6 bases, with 12 bases sitting between them. The V gene's germline CDR1 is SNHLY and CDR2 FYNNEI. This chain's CDR3 is CASSVRETPGELFF. The CDR3 DNA is TGTGCCAGCAGTGTTCGGGAAACCCCCGGGGAGCTGTTTTTT.

The chain has TRBV10-1 and TRBJ2-3, with TRBD2 matching 11 bases. Germline CDR1 and CDR2: WNHNN and SYGVQD (reference sequence). The V and J ends lost 5 bases and 6 bases, in that order; junction bases with no gene match: 4. This CDR3 is built from 14 residues. The CDR3 is CASSSSGGLDTQYF. Written as DNA, the CDR3 is TGCGCCAGCAGTTCTAGCGGGGGGCTGGATACGCAGTATTTT.

V gene TRBV12-3 or TRBV12-4 combines with J gene TRBJ1-1; tentative D call: TRBD1 (6 bases). The V end lost 7 bases, the J end lost 1 base, and 10 bases lay between the germline ends. This CDR3 has 13 amino acids. The CDR3 nucleotides read TGTGCCAGCAACAGGGACGGGAACACTGAAGCTTTCTTT. Translated: CASNRDGNTEAFF.

This clone was counted a single time. The rearrangement uses TRBV6-5 and TRBJ2-1, with D tentatively TRBD1 (6 bases). Germline CDR1 MNHEY, CDR2 SVGAGI. Trimming stripped 7 bases from V and 2 bases from J, with 15 bases between. The CDR3 is made up of 15 amino acids. Here the CDR3 DNA reads TGTGCCAGCACTCTACAGGGTGGCACCTACAATGAGCAGTTCTTC. Translating gives CASTLQGGTYNEQFF.

This clone has a handful of counts. The CDR3 does not end in the conserved phenylalanine or tryptophan, so this is likely a read error. Because the CDR3's place on the DNA is in doubt, the DNA is left out and the CDR3 is given as listed by TCRdb. The chain links TRBV19 to TRBJ1-2; the D call TRBD1 from the table was never checked on the DNA. The CDR3 is 8 residues long, counting both termini. Germline CDR1 and CDR2: LNHDA and SQIVND (reference sequence). CDR3 region: CARRQALL.

The V call is TRBV28, the J call TRBJ2-1; D might be TRBD1 (6 bases). The V gene's germline CDR1 is MDHEN and CDR2 SYDVKM. V lost 6 bases and J 12 bases, leaving 9 bases between the germline ends. This CDR3 region has 10 residues. The CDR3 sequence: CASRGGRQFF. As DNA, the CDR3 is TGTGCCAGCAGAGGGGGTCGGCAGTTCTTC. Full variable domain (rest looked up from reference TRBV28 and TRBJ2-1): DVKVTQSSRYLVKRTGEKVFLECVQDMDHENMFWYRQDPGLGLRLIYFSYDVKMKEKGDIPEGYSVSREKKERFSLILESASTNQTSMYLCASRGGRQFFGPGTRLTVL.

The CDR3 bases are TGTGCCAGCACTTCAGGGGGCGCAGCGGTCTATCAGCCCCAGCATTTT. It yields the protein CASTSGGAAVYQPQHF. The chain carries TRBV2 and TRBJ1-5, with TRBD1 matching over 8 bases. With V trimmed by 7 bases and J by 5 bases, 13 bases remained unmatched. The CDR3 runs to 16 residues. Germline loops: CDR1 SNHLY, CDR2 FYNNEI. Based on the CDR3 plus reference TRBV2 and TRBJ1-5, the full variable domain is EPEVTQTPSHQVTQMGQEVILRCVPISNHLYFYWYRQILGQKVEFLVSFYNNEISEKSEIFDDQFSVERPDGSNFTLKIRSTKLEDSAMYFCASTSGGAAVYQPQHFGDGTRLSIL.

V usage is TRBV6-2 or TRBV6-3 and J usage is TRBJ2-7, with TRBD2 matching over 9 bases. Germline CDR1 MNHEY, CDR2 SVGEGT. Trimming took 5 bases from V and 0 from J; bases not matched to a gene: 8. The CDR3 totals 16 residues. CDR3 protein: CASSQTSGGGSYEQYV. The CDR3 bases are TGTGCCAGCAGTCAGACTAGCGGAGGAGGCTCCTACGAGCAGTACGTC.

The rearrangement links TRBV7-2 to TRBJ1-2, with TRBD1 as a possible D gene (5 bases). CDR1 SGHTA and CDR2 FQGNSA come from the germline V gene. V was cut by 5 bases and J by 4 bases, with 17 bases left in between. The CDR3 consists of 15 residues. The CDR3 spells CASSHRRGAGYGYTF. The CDR3 DNA sequence: TGTGCCAGCAGCCATAGGCGGGGCGCAGGCTATGGCTACACCTTC.

V usage is TRBV11-2 and J usage is TRBJ1-6; D perhaps matches TRBD1 (5 bases). V lost 1 base and J 10 bases, leaving 11 bases between the germline ends. The CDR3 loop spans 14 amino acids. Germline-derived CDR1 and CDR2 are SGHAT and FQNNGV. CDR3 in amino acids: CASSLGQGGSPLHF. CDR3 nucleotides: TGTGCCAGCAGCTTAGGGCAGGGCGGCTCACCCCTCCACTTT.

This clone was recorded only once. This chain joins TRBV11-2 and TRBJ2-5, with D tentatively TRBD2 (5 bases). This CDR3 contains 13 residues. Trimming stripped 5 bases from V and 1 base from J, with 8 bases between. Germline V gene lookup returns CDR1 SGHAT and CDR2 FQNNGV. The CDR3: CASSRSVQETQYF. The CDR3 DNA reads as TGTGCCAGCAGCCGTAGCGTCCAAGAGACCCAGTACTTC.

V and J are TRBV7-9 and TRBJ1-2; 7 bases agree with TRBD1. Trimming cost V 3 bases and J 7 bases; bases outside gene matches: 2. The CDR3 sequence is 12 residues long. CDR1 is SEHNR, CDR2 FQNEAQ, per germline (reference sequence). CDR3 coding DNA: TGTGCCAGCAGCTTTAGGGACAGTGGCTACACCTTC. Translation: CASSFRDSGYTF.

The V gene is TRBV5-1, the J gene TRBJ1-6, with unresolved D. V lost 5 bases to trimming and J lost 0 bases, with 9 bases between them. The CDR3 totals 15 residues. Germline lookup yields CDR1 SGHRS and CDR2 YFSETQ. The CDR3, as DNA: TGCGCCAGCAGAAACGAGAGCTCCTATAATTCACCCCTCCACTTT. It translates to CASRNESSYNSPLHF.

The chain employs TRBV6-2 or TRBV6-3 and TRBJ2-5, with TRBD2 matching over 10 bases. With V trimmed by 0 bases and J by 0 bases, 7 bases remained unmatched. Per germline, CDR1 MNHEY and CDR2 SVGEGT. The CDR3 has 18 residues. This chain's CDR3 is CASSYSEAGGGYQETQYF. DNA for the CDR3: TGTGCCAGCAGTTACTCGGAAGCGGGAGGGGGGTACCAAGAGACCCAGTACTTC.

The chain uses TRBV13 and TRBJ2-7, with TRBD2 matching over 11 bases. This CDR3 has 15 residues. Germline assignment: CDR1 PRHDT and CDR2 FYEKMQ (reference sequence). The J segment lost 4 bases and the V segment lost 5 bases, leaving 7 bases of the junction unmatched. CDR3: CASSPQTSGDYEQYF. The CDR3 DNA reads TGTGCCAGCAGCCCACAGACTAGCGGGGATTACGAGCAGTACTTC.

The chain carries TRBV2 and TRBJ1-1, with 9 nucleotides matching TRBD1. The CDR3 contains 15 residues. With V trimmed by 5 bases and J by 1 base, 5 bases remained unmatched. The germline V gene has CDR1 SNHLY and CDR2 FYNNEI. The CDR3 region has the DNA TGTGCCAGCAGTCCCGAACAGGGGGCGAACACTGAAGCTTTCTTT. Protein sequence: CASSPEQGANTEAFF.